This is a list of T cell receptor beta chains from one sample in a study of blood T cells in healthy people across ages. MiXCR, run by TCRdb on the 5' RACE reads, gives a single entry per CDR3 protein. The repertoire holds around 500,000 distinct CDR3 sequences, 27% seen once, with over 3.5% in the top ten. These data are also associated with another study on T cells of mothers and their children.

The specimen sequenced was blood. The receptors stem from a boy younger than 10 in good health. The CDR3 runs from the conserved cysteine through the conserved F or W. A D gene is named only where the DNA matches it firmly. A clone size is listed for some rows: how often the clone was seen (once, few, many), or a class if it is expanded.

j_call	clone_size	v_call	d_call	cdr3_nt	cdr3_aa
TRBJ2-5	many	TRBV15	.	TGTGCCACCAGCAGAGCCCGAGGCGGAGGCGAGTACTTC	CATSRARGGGEYF
TRBJ2-5	.	TRBV3-1	.	TGTGCCAGCAGCCAAGTTGGACTGTCGAGGTACTTC	CASSQVGLSRYF
TRBJ2-3	.	TRBV2	.	TGTGCCAGCAGTAGAATCCGGCAGGGCACAGATACGCAGTATTTT	CASSRIRQGTDTQYF
TRBJ1-5	few	TRBV6-6	.	TGTGCCAGCAGTTACTCGAGAGGGATCCGACAGCCCCAGCATTTT	CASSYSRGIRQPQHF
TRBJ2-2	few	TRBV28	TRBD2	TGTGCCAGCACTCCGACTAGCGGGGCGAACACCGGGGAGCTGTTTTTT	CASTPTSGANTGELFF
TRBJ2-7	.	TRBV6-5	TRBD2	TGTGCCAGCAGCTCCCGGGACTATTACGAGCAGTACTTC	CASSSRDYYEQYF
TRBJ2-5	.	TRBV7-9	.	TGTGCCAGCAGCTTATCACTAGCTCAAGAGACCCAGTACTTC	CASSLSLAQETQYF
TRBJ2-7	many	TRBV5-5	TRBD1	TGTGCCAGCAGCTTCGGGACAGGGCCCTACGAGCAGTACTTC	CASSFGTGPYEQYF
TRBJ2-1	.	TRBV14	TRBD2	TGTGCCAGCAGCCGCGGACGGGAGGGAGGAAGCTCCTACAATGAGCAGTTCTTC	CASSRGREGGSSYNEQFF
TRBJ1-4	few	TRBV7-2	.	TGTGCCAGCAGCTTAGGACAGACAACGAGTGAAAAACTGTTTTTT	CASSLGQTTSEKLFF
TRBJ1-1	once	TRBV7-9	.	TGTGCCAGCAGCCGGGGTCCGGTCACTGAAGCTTTCTTT	CASSRGPVTEAFF
TRBJ2-1	few	TRBV29-1	TRBD2	TGCAGCGTTGGAAAGTATCTAGCGGGGCTCGGGAATGAGCAGTTCTTC	CSVGKYLAGLGNEQFF
TRBJ1-2	.	TRBV20-1	.	TGCAGTGCTAGAGTGGGAGGCCATGGCTACACCTTC	CSARVGGHGYTF
TRBJ1-2	.	TRBV5-1	.	TGCGCCAGCAGCTTGACCACAGGGTATGGCTACACCTTC	CASSLTTGYGYTF
TRBJ1-2	few	TRBV21-1	.	TGTGCCAGCAGCATTTTCGGGCAGAGAGACTATGGCTACACCTTC	CASSIFGQRDYGYTF
TRBJ1-2	.	TRBV7-2	.	TGTGCCAGCAGCTTAGACGAGACGAAAACTTATGGCTACACCTTC	CASSLDETKTYGYTF
TRBJ2-7	.	TRBV7-9	TRBD1	TGTGCCAGCAGCCCGATTGACAGGGACCTTGTCGAGCAGTACTTC	CASSPIDRDLVEQYF
TRBJ2-1	few	TRBV20-1	TRBD2	TGCAGTGCTAGGGGGGGACTAGCGGGACCCCAGTTCTTC	CSARGGLAGPQFF
TRBJ2-1	few	TRBV7-2	.	TGTGCCAGCAGCGCGTCTAGCTTTCTCTCCTACAATGAGCAGTTCTTC	CASSASSFLSYNEQFF
TRBJ2-2	.	TRBV7-9	.	TGTGCCAGCAGCTTAGGGGAGACGAACACCGGGGAGCTGTTTTTT	CASSLGETNTGELFF
TRBJ2-5	few	TRBV29-1	TRBD2	TGCAGCGTTCTCCCGGGACTAGCGGGAGAGACCCAGTACTTC	CSVLPGLAGETQYF
TRBJ2-5	.	TRBV3-1	TRBD2	TGTGCCAGCAGCCATTCGGGAGGGACTAGCGGGCCGTCAAGGTTCTTC	CASSHSGGTSGPSRFF
TRBJ2-1	many	TRBV27	TRBD1	TGTGCCAGCAGTTCGGGACAGGGGAACTACAATGAGCAGTTCTTC	CASSSGQGNYNEQFF
TRBJ2-7	.	TRBV20-1	TRBD2	TGCAGTGCTAGGGTCCTAAGCGGGAGTAACGACGAGCAGTACTTC	CSARVLSGSNDEQYF
TRBJ1-1	.	TRBV5-5	.	TGTGCCAGCAGCTTGACAGGAAAGACTGAAGCTTTCTTT	CASSLTGKTEAFF
TRBJ2-7	few	TRBV4-3	.	TGCGCCAGCAGCCAAGGAGGAAGGAACGAGCAGTACTTC	CASSQGGRNEQYF
TRBJ1-2	.	TRBV20-1	TRBD1	TGCAGTGCTAGAGGGGGACAGGCGGGGAACTATGGCTACACCTTC	CSARGGQAGNYGYTF
TRBJ1-2	.	TRBV7-8	TRBD1	TGTGCCAGCAGCTTAGGGCAACAGGGGGCTGGCTACACCTTC	CASSLGQQGAGYTF
TRBJ2-1	.	TRBV6-2/TRBV6-3	TRBD2	TGTGCCAGCAGTTTGACGCCGGGACTAGCTGGTTACAATGAGCAGTTCTTC	CASSLTPGLAGYNEQFF
TRBJ1-4	.	TRBV12-3/TRBV12-4	TRBD1	TGTGCCAGCAGTTTTTGGGTCGGGACAGGCATTGAAAAACTGTTTTTT	CASSFWVGTGIEKLFF
TRBJ2-3	few	TRBV27	TRBD2	TGTGCCAGCAGTTCAATTCTTAGCGGGATGGGCACAGATACGCAGTATTTT	CASSSILSGMGTDTQYF